Listed below are T cell receptor beta chains from one sample, sequenced in a study of blood T cell repertoires in COVID-19. Some clones are missing from TCRdb's copy, which holds only in-frame ones; the method was immunoSEQ multiplex PCR. Seen here are about 100,000 clones, about 87% observed once, and the top ten hold over 8.5%. The sequenced sample consisted of peripheral blood. The source is a man older than 75 with acute or convalescent COVID-19. The CDR3 runs from the conserved cysteine through the conserved F or W. The D gene is left open where the match is weak. Clone size is not always given. Where it is, it says once, few, many or a class for expanded clones.

>TRBJ2-7|NA|TRBV3-1/TRBV3-2|TRBD1
CASSQEGTGPYEQYF
TGTGCCAGCAGCCAAGAGGGGACAGGGCCCTACGAGCAGTACTTC
>TRBJ1-3|NA|TRBV18|TRBD1
CASSPAAGGTSGNTIYF
TGTGCCAGCTCACCCGCAGCAGGGGGTACCTCTGGAAACACCATATATTTT
>TRBJ2-1|NA|TRBV3-1/TRBV3-2|NA
CASSQELLVNEQFF
TGTGCCAGCAGCCAAGAGTTACTAGTGAATGAGCAGTTCTTC
>TRBJ1-1|once|TRBV6-1|NA
CASSEFRGSAEAFF
TGTGCCAGCAGTGAATTTAGGGGCTCCGCTGAAGCTTTCTTT
>TRBJ2-1|NA|TRBV5-1|NA
CASSLVGAEWNEQFF
TGCGCCAGCAGCTTGGTGGGGGCTGAATGGAATGAGCAGTTCTTC
>TRBJ1-1|NA|TRBV7-3|NA
CASSLTGGWDTEAFF
TGTGCCAGCAGCTTAACTGGAGGGTGGGACACTGAAGCTTTCTTT
>TRBJ2-7|NA|TRBV19|NA
CASSIVEGAEQYF
TGTGCCAGTAGTATAGTAGAGGGAGCCGAGCAGTACTTC
>TRBJ1-4|NA|TRBV5-1|NA
CASSLASSSGEKLFF
TGCGCCAGCAGCTTGGCTTCCTCGTCGGGTGAAAAACTGTTTTTT
>TRBJ2-5|NA|TRBV10-1|TRBD1
CASSEPGTGTETQYF
TGCGCCAGCAGTGAGCCCGGGACAGGGACCGAGACCCAGTACTTC
>TRBJ1-6|NA|TRBV6-5|TRBD1
CASNGDREYNSPLHF
TGTGCCAGCAACGGGGACAGGGAATATAATTCACCCCTCCACTTT
>TRBJ1-5|once|TRBV11-2|NA
CASSVQGNQPQHF
TGTGCCAGCAGCGTACAGGGTAATCAGCCCCAGCATTTT
>TRBJ2-1|NA|TRBV3-1/TRBV3-2|TRBD1
CASSPTIPGTGGYNEQFF
TGTGCCAGCAGCCCGACAATCCCCGGGACAGGGGGCTACAATGAGCAGTTCTTC
>TRBJ2-3|NA|TRBV24-1|TRBD1
CATSESGTGTDTQYF
TGTGCCACCAGTGAATCCGGGACAGGCACAGATACGCAGTATTTT
>TRBJ1-2|NA|TRBV12-5|NA
CASGAQGYGGYTF
TGTGCTAGTGGGGCACAGGGCTATGGGGGCTACACCTTC
>TRBJ1-1|NA|TRBV12-3/TRBV12-4|NA
CASSSTGNTEAFF
TGTGCCAGCAGTTCGACAGGGAACACTGAAGCTTTCTTT
>TRBJ1-5|NA|TRBV19|TRBD1
CASSIPDRIGQPQHF
TGTGCCAGTAGTATACCGGACAGGATAGGCCAGCCCCAGCATTTT
>TRBJ1-1|NA|TRBV3-1/TRBV3-2|NA
CASSPTPGTEAFF
TGTGCCAGCAGCCCTACCCCGGGAACTGAAGCTTTCTTT
>TRBJ1-2|few|TRBV11-2|TRBD1
CASSLRQGWLYGYTF
TGTGCCAGCAGCCTAAGACAGGGATGGCTTTATGGCTACACCTTC
>TRBJ2-2|NA|TRBV5-4|TRBD2
CASSLGLAEYTGELFF
TGTGCCAGCAGCTTGGGCCTAGCGGAGTACACCGGGGAGCTGTTTTTT
>TRBJ2-3|NA|TRBV7-9|NA
CASSRTVPASTDTQYF
TGTGCCAGCAGCCGAACAGTTCCAGCTAGCACAGATACGCAGTATTTT
>TRBJ2-3|NA|TRBV11-2|NA
CASSLKDLSTDTQYF
TGTGCCAGCAGCTTGAAGGACTTAAGCACAGATACGCAGTATTTT
>TRBJ1-4|NA|TRBV7-6|TRBD1
CASSGRGGGGEKLFF
TGTGCCAGCAGCGGCAGAGGGGGCGGCGGTGAAAAACTGTTTTTT
>TRBJ2-1|NA|TRBV15|NA
CATSRDSSASSYNEQFF
TGTGCCACCAGCAGAGATTCGAGCGCTAGCTCCTACAATGAGCAGTTCTTC
>TRBJ2-1|NA|TRBV5-1|TRBD2
CASSPGTSGGTSSYNEQFF
TGCGCCAGCAGCCCCGGGACTAGCGGGGGCACTAGCTCCTACAATGAGCAGTTCTTC
>TRBJ2-7|NA|TRBV21-1|NA
CASSKVPPPPRRSSGGLPEQYF
TGTGCCAGCAGCAAAGTGCCCCCTCCGCCGCGTCGAAGCTCGGGAGGTCTTCCCGAGCAGTACTTC
>TRBJ2-1|NA|TRBV5-4|NA
CASQKNTDISYNEQFF
TGTGCCAGCCAGAAAAATACCGACATCTCCTACAATGAGCAGTTCTTC
>TRBJ1-3|once|TRBV6-1|NA
CASSETGAVGNTIYF
TGTGCCAGCAGTGAGACAGGTGCCGTAGGAAACACCATATATTTT
>TRBJ1-4|NA|TRBV29-1|TRBD1
CSAGQGGDEKLFF
TGCAGCGCAGGACAGGGAGGGGATGAAAAACTGTTTTTT
>TRBJ1-1|NA|TRBV5-4|TRBD1
CASSIRQGLGNTEAFF
TGTGCCAGCAGCATCCGACAGGGGTTGGGGAACACTGAAGCTTTCTTT
>TRBJ2-2|NA|TRBV11-2|NA
CASSLAPGQNTGELFF
TGTGCCAGCAGCTTAGCACCGGGACAGAACACCGGGGAGCTGTTTTTT
>TRBJ1-2|NA|TRBV14|TRBD1
CASSQGTGGSLGYGYTF
TGTGCCAGCAGCCAAGGAACAGGGGGCAGCCTAGGCTATGGCTACACCTTC
>TRBJ2-5|NA|TRBV24-1|TRBD1
CATSDPRDSSLETQYF
TGTGCCACCAGTGATCCCCGGGACAGCTCACTCGAGACCCAGTACTTC
>TRBJ1-5|few|TRBV25-1|TRBD1
CASSNRGQPQHF
TGTGCCAGCAGCAACAGGGGTCAGCCCCAGCATTTT
>TRBJ1-2|NA|TRBV27|TRBD1
CASSRTGENGYTF
TGTGCCAGCAGCCGGACAGGAGAAAATGGCTACACCTTC